The rows below give T cell receptor beta chains drawn from one sample of a study of blood T cell repertoires in COVID-19. The assay was immunoSEQ multiplex PCR, and TCRdb's table has in-frame clones only and misses some. This sample carries about 23,000 clones, about 70% of them seen once, and the ten largest clones take about 6.5%. The sample comprised peripheral blood. These receptors were collected from a man aged 45-65 years with COVID-19, enrolled during active disease. CDR3s include the opening cysteine and the closing phenylalanine or tryptophan. The order of the fields is V gene, CDR3 length, D gene, J gene, clone size, CDR3 protein, CDR3 DNA. D genes are given only for firm matches. Size tells how often a clone was seen (once, few, many) or the class of an expanded clone, and some rows leave it out.

TRBV30,14,NA,TRBJ1-3,medium-sized,CAWKTPASGNTIYF,TGTGCCTGGAAGACACCGGCCTCTGGAAACACCATATATTTT
TRBV30,14,NA,TRBJ2-5,once,CAWSATGTFETQYF,TGTGCCTGGAGTGCCACCGGGACTTTCGAGACCCAGTACTTC
TRBV9,15,TRBD2,TRBJ2-5,once,CASSAVSGSGETQYF,TGTGCCAGCAGCGCAGTTAGCGGGAGTGGAGAGACCCAGTACTTC
TRBV2,15,NA,TRBJ2-2,NA,CASRRGGQNTGELFF,TGTGCCAGCAGACGAGGGGGTCAGAACACCGGGGAGCTGTTTTTT
TRBV6-5,14,NA,TRBJ2-3,NA,CASKLEGATDTQYF,TGTGCCAGCAAGCTGGAGGGCGCCACAGATACGCAGTATTTT
TRBV4-1,17,NA,TRBJ2-3,NA,CASSQGSGLASTDTQYF,TGCGCCAGCAGCCAAGGGTCGGGGCTAGCGTCAACAGATACGCAGTATTTT
TRBV12-3/TRBV12-4,13,TRBD1,TRBJ2-7,NA,CASSQQGKDEQYF,TGTGCCAGCAGCCAACAGGGGAAGGACGAGCAGTACTTC
TRBV11-1,14,NA,TRBJ1-1,NA,CASSVGGGNTEAFF,TGTGCCAGCAGCGTCGGGGGTGGGAACACTGAAGCTTTCTTT
TRBV9,16,NA,TRBJ2-1,NA,CASSVDPGVGKNEQFF,TGTGCCAGCAGCGTAGATCCGGGAGTCGGGAAAAATGAGCAGTTCTTC
TRBV12-3/TRBV12-4,12,NA,TRBJ2-2,NA,CASSNENGELFF,TGTGCCAGCAGTAACGAGAACGGGGAGCTGTTTTTT
TRBV6-1,17,TRBD1,TRBJ1-6,NA,CASSEWGQGNYNSPLHF,TGTGCCAGCAGTGAATGGGGACAGGGCAACTATAATTCACCCCTCCACTTT
TRBV6-1,15,NA,TRBJ1-6,NA,CASSEQAIVGSPLHF,TGTGCCAGCAGTGAACAGGCCATCGTAGGTTCACCCCTCCACTTT
TRBV6-5,14,NA,TRBJ2-7,NA,CASSPRYSSYEQYF,TGTGCCAGCAGTCCAAGATATAGCTCCTACGAGCAGTACTTC
TRBV6-5,15,TRBD1,TRBJ1-2,NA,CASRSQPLDRSGYTF,TGTGCCAGCAGGAGCCAACCTTTGGACAGGAGTGGCTACACCTTC
TRBV9,15,TRBD1,TRBJ1-3,NA,CASSGGTASGNTIYF,TGTGCCAGCAGCGGGGGGACAGCCTCTGGAAACACCATATATTTT
TRBV20-1,11,NA,TRBJ1-2,NA,CSVRQDYGYTF,TGCAGTGTGCGACAGGACTATGGCTACACCTTC
TRBV3-1/TRBV3-2,18,TRBD2,TRBJ2-1,few,CASSQDPTGLAGNNEQFF,TGTGCCAGCAGCCAAGATCCTACGGGACTAGCGGGGAACAATGAGCAGTTCTTC
TRBV6-5,16,NA,TRBJ1-1,NA,CASSSTQAGRNTEAFF,TGTGCCAGCAGTTCCACCCAGGCAGGGCGGAACACTGAAGCTTTCTTT
TRBV2,13,NA,TRBJ1-1,NA,CASSDRENTEAFF,TGTGCCAGCAGTGACAGGGAGAACACTGAAGCTTTCTTT
TRBV5-1,18,TRBD2,TRBJ2-6,NA,CASSPTSGGASGANVLTF,TGCGCCAGCAGCCCGACTAGCGGGGGGGCCTCTGGGGCCAACGTCCTGACTTTC
TRBV27,13,NA,TRBJ2-5,NA,CASSHRARETQYF,TGTGCCAGCAGTCACAGGGCCCGGGAGACCCAGTACTTC
TRBV28,15,TRBD2,TRBJ2-1,NA,CASSTLAGRWNEQFF,TGTGCCAGCAGTACCCTAGCGGGTCGGTGGAATGAGCAGTTCTTC
TRBV7-9,15,TRBD2,TRBJ2-1,NA,CASSARGSSYNEQFF,TGTGCCAGCAGCGCGCGGGGGAGCTCCTACAATGAGCAGTTCTTC
TRBV2,12,NA,TRBJ2-5,NA,CASSVVEETQYF,TGTGCCAGCAGTGTGGTAGAGGAGACCCAGTACTTC
TRBV29-1,14,TRBD2,TRBJ2-7,NA,CSASGLAGAYEQYF,TGCAGCGCCTCGGGACTAGCGGGAGCCTACGAGCAGTACTTC
TRBV5-1,15,NA,TRBJ1-1,NA,CASSLVGRVNTEAFF,TGCGCCAGCAGCTTGGTCGGGCGGGTGAACACTGAAGCTTTCTTT
TRBV5-1,12,NA,TRBJ2-1,NA,CASSLEGGRQFF,TGCGCCAGCAGCTTGGAAGGGGGTAGGCAGTTCTTC
TRBV10-1,16,NA,TRBJ2-1,NA,CASSESRGGKNNEQFF,TGCGCCAGCAGTGAGTCAAGGGGCGGGAAGAACAATGAGCAGTTCTTC
TRBV3-1/TRBV3-2,13,NA,TRBJ1-2,NA,CASSETRWWGYTF,TGTGCCAGCAGCGAAACCCGGTGGTGGGGCTACACCTTC
TRBV18,16,TRBD1,TRBJ1-6,NA,CASSPLSRGSGSPLHF,TGTGCCAGCTCACCACTGTCCAGGGGGTCCGGCTCACCCCTCCACTTT
TRBV4-1,16,NA,TRBJ2-7,NA,CASSQEGGGSAGEQYF,TGCGCCAGCAGCCAAGAAGGGGGGGGAAGTGCTGGGGAGCAGTACTTC
TRBV30,13,NA,TRBJ1-1,NA,CAWKEVGNTEAFF,TGTGCCTGGAAAGAGGTTGGGAACACTGAAGCTTTCTTT
TRBV20-1,13,NA,TRBJ1-1,NA,CSASPSGDTEAFF,TGCAGTGCTAGTCCATCGGGGGACACTGAAGCTTTCTTT
TRBV30,12,NA,TRBJ1-2,NA,CAWKETAGGYTF,TGTGCCTGGAAGGAGACAGCCGGCGGCTACACCTTC
TRBV3-1/TRBV3-2,13,TRBD1,TRBJ1-1,NA,CASRRQGGTEAFF,TGTGCCAGCAGACGACAGGGGGGCACTGAAGCTTTCTTT
TRBV13,16,TRBD2,TRBJ2-3,NA,CASSYRLAGRTDTQYF,TGTGCCAGCAGCTACCGACTAGCGGGGCGCACAGATACGCAGTATTTT
TRBV2,14,TRBD1,TRBJ2-7,NA,CASSSGQGTYEQYF,TGTGCCAGCAGCTCCGGACAGGGGACCTACGAGCAGTACTTC
TRBV5-1,15,NA,TRBJ2-3,NA,CASSLGGQSTDTQYF,TGCGCCAGCAGCTTGGGAGGTCAAAGCACAGATACGCAGTATTTT
TRBV4-1,15,NA,TRBJ1-1,few,CASSRGGDWDTEAFF,TGCGCCAGCAGCCGAGGGGGAGATTGGGACACTGAAGCTTTCTTT
TRBV9,15,NA,TRBJ2-3,NA,CASSRDGGITDTQYF,TGTGCCAGCAGCCGAGATGGGGGGATAACAGATACGCAGTATTTT
TRBV6-6,13,TRBD2,TRBJ2-7,few,CASGRTSGYEQYF,TGTGCCAGCGGCCGGACTAGCGGTTACGAGCAGTACTTC
TRBV5-1,13,TRBD1,TRBJ2-2,NA,CASRQGHTGELFF,TGCGCCAGCAGACAGGGGCACACCGGGGAGCTGTTTTTT
TRBV11-2,14,NA,TRBJ1-1,NA,CASSTTVMNTEAFF,TGTGCCAGCAGTACGACAGTCATGAACACTGAAGCTTTCTTT
TRBV12-3/TRBV12-4,13,NA,TRBJ1-1,few,CASSPREETEAFF,TGTGCCAGCAGTCCCCGGGAGGAGACTGAAGCTTTCTTT
TRBV29-1,12,TRBD1,TRBJ1-6,NA,CGGTGNGGPLHF,TGCGGGGGGACAGGGAACGGAGGACCCCTCCACTTT
TRBV11-3,20,NA,TRBJ1-2,few,CASSFGVSRPALGINYGYTF,TGTGCCAGCAGCTTCGGGGTTAGTCGGCCTGCCCTCGGGATCAACTATGGCTACACCTTC
TRBV6-5,14,NA,TRBJ2-3,NA,CASRQVFSRDTQYF,TGTGCCAGCAGACAGGTTTTCAGTCGAGATACGCAGTATTTT
TRBV6-1,14,NA,TRBJ1-4,NA,CASSESQAREKLFF,TGTGCCAGCAGTGAGTCACAGGCTCGTGAAAAACTGTTTTTT
TRBV7-9,12,NA,TRBJ1-2,NA,CASSLNRDGYTF,TGTGCCAGCAGCTTAAACCGAGATGGCTACACCTTC
TRBV30,14,TRBD1,TRBJ2-7,NA,CAWSHRDRFAWQYF,TGTGCCTGGAGCCACCGGGACAGATTCGCATGGCAGTACTTC
TRBV6-6,14,TRBD1,TRBJ1-1,medium-sized,CASSYGQGASEAFF,TGTGCCAGCAGTTACGGACAGGGGGCATCTGAAGCTTTCTTT
TRBV28,14,TRBD1,TRBJ1-1,NA,CASSPGQGHTEAFF,TGTGCCAGCAGCCCAGGACAGGGACACACTGAAGCTTTCTTT